Presented here are 29 T cell receptor beta chains from one specimen sequenced in a study of blood T cells in healthy people across ages. Together with a sample-barcoded 5' primer, a J-beta primer mix was included in a second PCR lasting about 6 to 11 cycles. TCRdb used MiXCR to reprocess the 5' RACE reads, holding one entry per CDR3 protein. The repertoire holds around 650,000 distinct CDR3 sequences, approximately 30% seen once, with over 15% in the top ten. Sample: blood. These TCRs come from a woman older than 75 in good health.

Concerning this clonotype itself: Compared with germline, one end of the junction differs, possibly owing to a read error. The chain couples TRBV10-3 to TRBJ2-7; no clear D gene. Germline V gene sequence: CDR1 ENHRY, CDR2 SYGVKD. This CDR3 is built from 13 residues. The CDR3 DNA reads as TGTGCCATCAGTGAAGGGTCAGCCTACAAGCAGTACTTC. Amino acid sequence: CAISEGSAYKQYF.

Turning to this clonotype: At one boundary the junction diverges from the germline segment, which might be a read error. The CDR3 region has the DNA TGTGCCAGCAGTTTTAGGACCCCCGGGGGCAACACCGAGGAGCTGTTTTTT. Translated, it gives CASSFRTPGGNTEELFF. The J gene is TRBJ2-2, the V gene TRBV12-3 or TRBV12-4, with D possibly being TRBD1 or TRBD2 (6 bases each). This CDR3 spans 17 amino acids.

This clonotype has at least ten counts. One base away lies a much larger clone, so this may be a sequencing read error. The V gene is TRBV12-3 or TRBV12-4, the J gene TRBJ2-5; TRBD2 matches 12 bases. The CDR3 extends over 14 amino acids. Germline trimming cut 7 bases from V and 5 bases from J; bases unmatched to any gene: 5. The CDR3 coding sequence is TGTGCCAGCAAGACTAGCGGGGGAGGGGAGACCCAGTACTTC. Translated: CASKTSGGGETQYF.

Points on this clonotype: One end of the junction is discordant with germline, which a read error may explain. J is TRBJ2-1 and V is TRBV2, with TRBD1 matching over 7 bases. Germline lookup yields CDR1 SNHLY and CDR2 FYNNEI. The CDR3 runs to 15 residues. The CDR3 loop reads CASGLGQSNYNGQFF. CDR3 in DNA: TGTGCCAGCGGCCTGGGACAGTCCAACTACAATGGGCAGTTCTTC.

Remarks on this clonotype: This may stem from a read error, because a much larger clone lies one nucleotide away. The rearrangement joins TRBV29-1 to TRBJ2-6, with D tentatively TRBD1 (5 bases). CDR3 length: 14 amino acids. Germline lookup yields CDR1 SQVTM and CDR2 ANQGSEA. CDR3 region: CSVEADSGANVRTF. In DNA, the CDR3 is TGCAGCGTTGAGGCTGACTCTGGGGCCAACGTCCGGACTTTC.

This clonotype has only a few counts. A read error may explain this, as a much larger clone is one base away. This chain joins TRBV12-3 or TRBV12-4 and TRBJ2-7; D perhaps matches TRBD1 (5 bases). This CDR3 is 13 amino acids long. Between the trimmed V and J ends, which lost 2 bases and 7 bases, there was a span of 12 bases. The CDR3 DNA reads TGTGCCAGCAGTTTAAAGATCCAGGGTGAGCAGTACTTC. Translating gives CASSLKIQGEQYF.

There are a few counts of this clonotype. The chain carries TRBV7-2 and TRBJ2-7; possibly TRBD1 or TRBD2 for D (5 bases each). The CDR3 runs to 14 residues. Germline assignment: CDR1 SGHTA and CDR2 FQGNSA. Trimming removed 0 bases from V and 7 bases from J, with 13 bases in between. The CDR3 nucleotides are TGTGCCAGCAGCTTAGCGGTTTATGGGGGAGAGCAGTACTTC. This codes for CASSLAVYGGEQYF.

This clonotype was seen a few times. A read error is possible here, since a much larger clone lies one base away. The genes are TRBV28 and TRBJ2-7, with a weak D call TRBD2 (6 bases). The CDR3 runs 15 residues. Germline loops: CDR1 MDHEN, CDR2 SYDVKM. Trimming removed 7 bases at V and 7 bases at J, with 23 bases between. DNA of the CDR3: TGTGCCAGCACCATCGGGGGTAACCCTTACAATGAGCAGTACTTC. Amino acid sequence: CASTIGGNPYNEQYF.

This clonotype was observed a few times. This may stem from a read error, because a much larger clone lies one nucleotide away. The chain uses TRBV24-1 and TRBJ2-1; 11 nucleotides agree with TRBD2. The length of the CDR3 is 16 residues. With V trimmed by 4 bases and J by 8 bases, 9 bases remained unmatched. CDR1 is KGHDR and CDR2 is SFDVKD in the germline V gene. CDR3 sequence reads: CATSDRSGGARHEQFF. In nucleotides, the CDR3 is TGTGCCACCAGTGACCGTAGCGGGGGGGCTCGGCATGAGCAGTTCTTC.

This clonotype was detected a few times. Since a much larger clone is just one base distant, this may be a read error. V gene TRBV7-2 combines with J gene TRBJ2-1; 10 bases map to TRBD2. Losses at the gene ends were 4 bases for V and 7 bases for J; bases not matched to a gene: 13. Germline V gene data show CDR1 as SGHTA and CDR2 as FQGNSA. CDR3 length: 17 amino acids. The CDR3 bases are TGTGCCAGCAGCTCCCTGGTCCGAGCGGGGGGGCAGAATGAGCAGTTCTTC. Its protein product is CASSSLVRAGGQNEQFF.

This clonotype was seen at least ten times. For the CDR3, the DNA is TGTGCCAGCAGCCAAGATGGGAACTGGCGGAATGAGCAGTTCTTC. This codes for CASSQDGNWRNEQFF. This chain uses TRBV3-1 with TRBJ2-1; D is unclear. The germline CDR1 and CDR2 sequences are LGHDT and YNNKEL (reference sequence). This CDR3 is built from 15 residues. V lost 0 bases to trimming and J lost 7 bases, with 13 bases between them.

This clonotype showed up many times. The chain couples TRBV7-8 to TRBJ2-3; D possibly matches TRBD1 or TRBD2 (6 bases each). V lost 4 bases and J lost 5, with 19 bases in between. The V gene's germline CDR1 is SGHVS and CDR2 FQNEAQ. This CDR3 comprises 16 residues. CDR3 sequence: CASSSLEGLRGDTQYF. The CDR3 DNA sequence: TGTGCCAGCAGCTCCTTGGAGGGTCTCAGGGGAGATACGCAGTATTTT.

This clonotype was counted once. This chain joins TRBV6-1 and TRBJ2-7; weak D call: TRBD2 (6 bases). V was trimmed by 7 bases and J by 3 bases, leaving 13 bases between them. Germline CDR1 reads MNHNS; CDR2 reads SASEGT. The CDR3 has 13 amino acids. In DNA form, the CDR3 reads TGTGCCAGCACCCGGGAGACGGGCTACGAGCAGTACTTC. Amino acid sequence: CASTRETGYEQYF.

As to this clonotype: Since a much larger clone is just one base distant, this may be a read error. The V and J genes are TRBV27 and TRBJ2-1; D assignment may be TRBD1 or TRBD2 (6 bases each). Germline loops: CDR1 MNHEY, CDR2 SMNVEV (reference sequence). V was pared by 3 bases and J by 10 bases, with 13 bases between. This CDR3 is 13 amino acids long. CDR3 residues: CASSFRGRYEQFF. The CDR3 nucleotides read TGTGCCAGCAGTTTCCGGGGGCGATACGAGCAGTTCTTC.

This clonotype was seen many times. The DNA of the CDR3 is TGTGCCGGGGACCGGGATCTCACCCAGTACTTC. Translated: CAGDRDLTQYF. The V and J genes are TRBV30 and TRBJ2-5; D might be TRBD1 or TRBD2, each matching 5 bases. CDR1 is GTSNPN, CDR2 SVGIG, per germline (reference sequence). V was shortened by 8 bases and J by 8 bases, with 15 bases between the two germline ends. The CDR3 spans 11 residues.

In its sample, this clonotype was seen many times. This chain connects TRBV7-9 to TRBJ2-3; D call uncertain. Germline V gene data show CDR1 as SEHNR and CDR2 as FQNEAQ (reference sequence). This CDR3 is built from 11 residues. V lost 5 bases, J lost 5 bases, and 5 bases lay in between. The CDR3 region is CASSTLDTQYF. For the CDR3, the DNA is TGTGCCAGCAGCACGTTAGATACGCAGTATTTT.

The chain is built from TRBV20-1 and TRBJ1-1; D possibly corresponds to TRBD1 (6 bases). Per the germline V gene, CDR1 is DFQATT and CDR2 is SNEGSKA (reference sequence). This CDR3 region has 16 residues. V was pared by 6 bases and J by 0 bases, with 20 bases between. Written as DNA, the CDR3 is TGCAGTGCCCGGAGGGCAGGGGATTTCATGAACACTGAAGCTTTCTTT. Translating it yields CSARRAGDFMNTEAFF.

This clonotype came up a few times. This chain links TRBV5-1 with TRBJ2-7, with D possibly matching TRBD2 (7 bases). The V and J ends lost 3 bases and 2 bases respectively, with 12 bases between them. The CDR3 covers 14 residues. The germline V gene has CDR1 SGHRS and CDR2 YFSETQ. CDR3 DNA: TGCGCCAGCAGCTGGGGAGGGGGAGCCTACGAGCAGTACTTC. Residues: CASSWGGGAYEQYF.

This clonotype has ten or more counts. The CDR3 sequence is CASSLVLTAGYEQYF. CDR3 nucleotide sequence: TGCGCCAGCAGCTTGGTTTTGACAGCTGGCTACGAGCAGTACTTC. The rearrangement joins TRBV5-1 to TRBJ2-7; D might be TRBD1 (5 bases). Deletions cut 0 bases from V and 3 bases from J, with 13 bases between. Germline V gives CDR1 SGHRS, CDR2 YFSETQ. The CDR3 covers 15 residues. The whole variable domain, remainder taken from reference TRBV5-1 and TRBJ2-7, is KAGVTQTPRYLIKTRGQQVTLSCSPISGHRSVSWYQQTPGQGLQFLFEYFSETQRNKGNFPGRFSGRQFSNSRSEMNVSTLELGDSALYLCASSLVLTAGYEQYFGPGTRLTVT.

This sequence joins TRBV5-5 and TRBJ1-1; TRBD1 might be the D (5 bases). Germline CDR1 is SGHKS and CDR2 is YYEKEE (reference sequence). The CDR3 totals 16 residues. V shed 5 bases and J shed 1 base, with 18 bases lying between them. This chain's CDR3 is CASRAFGGRGNTEAFF. Here the CDR3 DNA reads TGTGCCAGCAGAGCGTTCGGGGGGAGGGGGAACACTGAAGCTTTCTTT. Using reference TRBV5-5 and TRBJ1-1 for the parts outside the CDR3, the full variable domain is DAGVTQSPTHLIKTRGQQVTLRCSPISGHKSVSWYQQVLGQGPQFIFQYYEKEERGRGNFPDRFSARQFPNYSSELNVNALLLGDSALYLCASRAFGGRGNTEAFFGQGTRLTVV.

This chain connects TRBV6-1 to TRBJ1-1; no reliable D call. There are 14 residues in the CDR3. Germline V lookup: CDR1 MNHNS, CDR2 SASEGT. V lost 5 bases and J 4 bases, leaving 14 bases between the germline ends. The CDR3 here is CASSPIDKGTEAFF. In nucleotides, the CDR3 is TGTGCCAGCAGTCCAATCGACAAGGGCACTGAAGCTTTCTTT.

This clonotype was seen at least ten times. This rearrangement joins TRBV20-1 to TRBJ2-5; 7 bases map to TRBD1. Germline V CDR1 and CDR2: DFQATT, SNEGSKA (reference sequence). V dropped 6 bases and J dropped 2; count of bases not matched to a gene: 6. This CDR3 is built from 13 residues. CDR3 nucleotide sequence: TGCAGTGCCCAAGACAGGGATCAAGAGACCCAGTACTTC. This gives the protein CSAQDRDQETQYF.

V is TRBV6-6 and J is TRBJ1-4; 10 nucleotides agree with TRBD1. The trim removed 5 bases at V and 7 bases at J, leaving 4 bases unmatched. CDR1 is MNHNY and CDR2 is SVGAGI in the germline V gene (reference sequence). This CDR3 comprises 14 residues. The CDR3 nucleotides read TGTGCCAGCAGTCGGGACAGGGGTGGTGAAAAACTGTTTTTT. Its protein product is CASSRDRGGEKLFF.

This clonotype appeared many times. This chain links TRBV9 with TRBJ2-1; 8 bases line up with TRBD2. The V and J ends lost 4 bases and 1 base, in that order; junction bases with no gene match: 10. This CDR3 is built from 17 residues. Germline values: CDR1 SGDLS, CDR2 YYNGEE. The CDR3 region has the DNA TGTGCCAGCAGCCCGTCTGGCGGGGGGATATCCTACAATGAGCAGTTCTTC. Protein: CASSPSGGGISYNEQFF.

Comments on this clonotype: This may come from a read error, since a much larger clone is one base off. J is TRBJ2-3 and V is TRBV9; 9 bases are shared with TRBD1. This CDR3 is built from 15 residues. Germline loops: CDR1 SGDLS, CDR2 YYNGEE. CDR3 DNA sequence: TGTGCCCGCAGCGGGACAGGGCGGGCCACAGATACGCAGTATTTT. It yields the protein CARSGTGRATDTQYF.

This clonotype has only a few counts. The chain links TRBV30 to TRBJ1-3; a weak D match, TRBD1 (6 bases). The CDR3 is made up of 14 amino acids. Germline loops: CDR1 GTSNPN, CDR2 SVGIG (reference sequence). V was cut by 6 bases and J by 2 bases, with 14 bases left in between. In DNA form, the CDR3 reads TGTGCCTGTACGAAGGGGGAAGCTGGAAACACCATATATTTT. Protein: CACTKGEAGNTIYF.

The chain joins TRBV5-6 to TRBJ1-1; D not resolved. Trimming shortened V by 4 bases and J by 5 bases, and 15 bases separated the two germline ends. This CDR3 is 14 amino acids long. The V gene's germline CDR1 is SGHDT and CDR2 YYEEEE. CDR3 DNA sequence: TGTGCCAGCAGCCGGTTCGGGGTCGATACTGAAGCTTTCTTT. It codes for CASSRFGVDTEAFF.

At least ten counts were recorded for this clonotype. The chain couples TRBV5-1 to TRBJ2-5; D gene uncertain. The CDR3 sequence is 14 residues long. Germline assignment: CDR1 SGHRS and CDR2 YFSETQ. The germline V and J ends were trimmed by 0 bases and 7 bases, with 13 bases remaining between them. The CDR3 DNA is TGCGCCAGCAGCTTGGCCGCGTGGGAAGGGACCCAGTACTTC. Translated: CASSLAAWEGTQYF.

This clonotype turned up a few times. J is TRBJ1-2 and V is TRBV4-1, with D perhaps matching TRBD1 (5 bases). Germline assignment: CDR1 MGHRA and CDR2 YSYEKL. There are 15 residues in the CDR3. Trimming cost V 1 base and J 8 bases, with 17 bases left between them. In DNA, the CDR3 is TGCGCCAGCAGCCAAGGCACGACAGTCGGCGGAGGCTACACCTTC. This encodes CASSQGTTVGGGYTF.